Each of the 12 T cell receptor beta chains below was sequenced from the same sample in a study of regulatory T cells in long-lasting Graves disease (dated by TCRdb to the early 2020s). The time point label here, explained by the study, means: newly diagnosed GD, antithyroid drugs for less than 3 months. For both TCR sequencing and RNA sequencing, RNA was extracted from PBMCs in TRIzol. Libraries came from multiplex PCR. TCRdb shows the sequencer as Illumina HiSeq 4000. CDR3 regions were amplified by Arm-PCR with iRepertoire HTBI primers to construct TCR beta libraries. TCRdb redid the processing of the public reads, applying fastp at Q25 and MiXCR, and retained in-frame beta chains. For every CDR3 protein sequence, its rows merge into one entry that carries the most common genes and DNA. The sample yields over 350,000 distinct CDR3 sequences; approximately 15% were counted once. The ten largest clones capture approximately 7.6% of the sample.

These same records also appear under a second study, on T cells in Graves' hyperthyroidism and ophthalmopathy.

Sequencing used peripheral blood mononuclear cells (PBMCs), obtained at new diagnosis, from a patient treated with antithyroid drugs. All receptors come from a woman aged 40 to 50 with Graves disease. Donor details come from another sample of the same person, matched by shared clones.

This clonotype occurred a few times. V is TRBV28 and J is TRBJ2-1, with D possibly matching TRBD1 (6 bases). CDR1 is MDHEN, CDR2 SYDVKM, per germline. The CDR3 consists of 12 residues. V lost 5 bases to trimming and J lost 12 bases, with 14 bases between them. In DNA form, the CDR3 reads TGTGCCAGCAGTCCCCCCCTGGACAGGCAGTTCTTC. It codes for CASSPPLDRQFF.

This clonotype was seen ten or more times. The CDR3 protein is CASSFGTQYF. In DNA, the CDR3 is TGTGCCAGCAGTTTCGGTACGCAGTATTTT. The chain has TRBV28 and TRBJ2-3; D gene unclear. This CDR3 has 10 residues. Germline CDR1 MDHEN, CDR2 SYDVKM. V was trimmed by 3 bases and J by 8 bases, leaving 3 bases between them.

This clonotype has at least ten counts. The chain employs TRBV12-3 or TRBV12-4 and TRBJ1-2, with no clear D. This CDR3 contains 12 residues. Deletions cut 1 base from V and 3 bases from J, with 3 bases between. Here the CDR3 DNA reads TGTGCCAGCAGTTTAGACCACTATGGCTACACCTTC. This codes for CASSLDHYGYTF.

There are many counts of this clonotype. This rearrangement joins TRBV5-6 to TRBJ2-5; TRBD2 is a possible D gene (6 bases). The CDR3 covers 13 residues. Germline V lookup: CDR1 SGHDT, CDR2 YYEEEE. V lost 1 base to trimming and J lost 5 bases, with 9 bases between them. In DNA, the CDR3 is TGTGCCAGCAGCTTGCGGAGCGGGGAGACCCAGTACTTC. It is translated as CASSLRSGETQYF.

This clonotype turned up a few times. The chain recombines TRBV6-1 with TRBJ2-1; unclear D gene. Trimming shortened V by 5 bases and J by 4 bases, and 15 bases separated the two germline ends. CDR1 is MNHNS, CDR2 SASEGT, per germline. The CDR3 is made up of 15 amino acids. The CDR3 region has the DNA TGTGCCAGCAGTACAACACCAACGAAATACAATGAGCAGTTCTTC. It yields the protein CASSTTPTKYNEQFF.

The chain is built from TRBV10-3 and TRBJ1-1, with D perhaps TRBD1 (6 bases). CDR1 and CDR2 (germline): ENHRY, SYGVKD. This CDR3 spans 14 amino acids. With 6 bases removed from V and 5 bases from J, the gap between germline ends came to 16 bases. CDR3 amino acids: CAIRGSGVGTEAFF. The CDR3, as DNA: TGTGCCATCAGGGGGTCAGGGGTCGGGACTGAAGCTTTCTTT.

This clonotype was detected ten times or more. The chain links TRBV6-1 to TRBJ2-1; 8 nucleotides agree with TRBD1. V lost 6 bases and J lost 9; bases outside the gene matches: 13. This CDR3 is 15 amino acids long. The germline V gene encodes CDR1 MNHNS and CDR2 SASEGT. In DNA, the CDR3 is TGTGCCAGCAGACTAACGGGACAGGTCGTCACTGAGCAGTTCTTC. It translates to CASRLTGQVVTEQFF.

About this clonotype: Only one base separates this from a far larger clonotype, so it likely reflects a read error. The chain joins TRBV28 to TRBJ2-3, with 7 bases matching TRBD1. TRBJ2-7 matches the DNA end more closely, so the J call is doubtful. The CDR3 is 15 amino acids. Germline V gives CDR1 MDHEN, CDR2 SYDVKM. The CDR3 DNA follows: TGTGCCAGCAGTTCGACCGGGACAGAGTTGAGGGAGCAGTACTTC. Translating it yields CASSSTGTELREQYF.

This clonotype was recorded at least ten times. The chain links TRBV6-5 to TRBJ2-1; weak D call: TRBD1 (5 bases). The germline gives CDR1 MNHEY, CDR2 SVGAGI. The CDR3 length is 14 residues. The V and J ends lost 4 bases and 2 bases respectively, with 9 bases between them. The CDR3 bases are TGTGCCAGCAGTTGGACACGAACCTACAATGAGCAGTTCTTC. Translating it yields CASSWTRTYNEQFF.

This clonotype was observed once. The CDR3 DNA follows: TGTGCCAGCAGCCCGGGACCGAAGGGGACCTACGAGCAGTACTTC. This gives the protein CASSPGPKGTYEQYF. The V gene is TRBV7-9, the J gene TRBJ2-7; D might be TRBD1 or TRBD2, each matching 5 bases. CDR1 and CDR2 (germline): SEHNR, FQNEAQ (reference sequence). This CDR3 is 15 amino acids long. V lost 5 bases and J lost 2, with 16 bases in between.

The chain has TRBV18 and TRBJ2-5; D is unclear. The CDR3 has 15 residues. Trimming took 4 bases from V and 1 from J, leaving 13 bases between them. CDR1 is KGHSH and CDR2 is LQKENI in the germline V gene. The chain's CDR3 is CASSLFQAPQETQYF. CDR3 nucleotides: TGTGCCAGCTCACTCTTCCAGGCCCCCCAAGAGACCCAGTACTTC.

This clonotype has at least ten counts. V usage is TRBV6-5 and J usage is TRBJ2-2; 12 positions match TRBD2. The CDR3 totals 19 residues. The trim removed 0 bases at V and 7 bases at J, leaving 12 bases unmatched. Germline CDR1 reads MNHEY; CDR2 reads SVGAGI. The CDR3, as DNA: TGTGCCAGCAGTTACTCGACCCCTAGCGGGAGGGCCTTGGACGGGGAGCTGTTTTTT. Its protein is CASSYSTPSGRALDGELFF.